The T cell receptor (beta chain) under discussion was sequenced for a study of cytomegalovirus exposure and HLA in healthy donors. A remark on this clone: What it binds is not known.

With 4 bases clipped from V and 3 bases from J, the junction kept 8 bases outside the gene matches. CDR3 size: 16 residues. Per germline, CDR1 MNHEY and CDR2 SMNVEV (reference sequence). The PCR contained 60 Vbeta and 13 Jbeta primers. Produced via immunoSEQ multiplex PCR; TCRdb's table is partial and in-frame only. Here the sample spans 150,000 to 160,000 clones, 80% being singletons. Whole-study findings and limits: A prior analysis recorded that most TCR beta V segments were productive about 87% or about 30% of the time. Indistinguishable V segments, including TRBV6-2 and TRBV6-3, were excluded.

In nominal health when sampled, donors likely had unrecorded immune exposures nonetheless. V and J are TRBV27 and TRBJ2-1; the match to TRBD2 covers 8 bases. The receptor's source is a young man in good health and CMV-seropositive. The sample consisted of PBMCs. The CDR3 sequence is CASSSLRREVYNEQFF. The CDR3, as DNA: TGTGCCAGCAGTTCCCTTCGGCGGGAGGTCTACAATGAGCAGTTCTTC.